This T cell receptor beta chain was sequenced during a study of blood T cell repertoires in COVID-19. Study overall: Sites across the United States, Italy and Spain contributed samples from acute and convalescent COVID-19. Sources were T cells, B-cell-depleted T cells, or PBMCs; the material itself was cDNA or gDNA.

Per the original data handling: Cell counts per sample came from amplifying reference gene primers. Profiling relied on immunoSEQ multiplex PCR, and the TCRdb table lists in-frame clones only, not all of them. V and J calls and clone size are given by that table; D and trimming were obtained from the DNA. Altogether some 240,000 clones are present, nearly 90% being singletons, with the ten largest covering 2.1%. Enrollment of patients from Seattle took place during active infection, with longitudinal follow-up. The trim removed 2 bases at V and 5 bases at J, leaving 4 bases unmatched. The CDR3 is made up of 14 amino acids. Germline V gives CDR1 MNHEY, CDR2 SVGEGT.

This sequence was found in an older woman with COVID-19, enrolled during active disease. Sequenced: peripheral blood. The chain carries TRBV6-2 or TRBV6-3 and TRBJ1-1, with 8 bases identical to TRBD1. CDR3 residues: CASSYGQGLTEAFF. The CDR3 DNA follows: TGTGCCAGCAGTTACGGACAGGGCCTTACTGAAGCTTTCTTT.